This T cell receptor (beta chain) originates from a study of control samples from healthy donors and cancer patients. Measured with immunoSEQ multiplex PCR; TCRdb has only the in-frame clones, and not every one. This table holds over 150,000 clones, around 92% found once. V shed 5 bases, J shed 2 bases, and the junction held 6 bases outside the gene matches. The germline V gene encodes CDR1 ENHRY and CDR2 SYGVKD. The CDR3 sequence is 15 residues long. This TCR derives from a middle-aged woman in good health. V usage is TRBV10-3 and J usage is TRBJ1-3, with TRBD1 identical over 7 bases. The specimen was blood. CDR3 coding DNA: TGTGCCATCAGTTCGACAGGGACAACTGGAAACACCATATATTTT. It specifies CAISSTGTTGNTIYF.